Included here is one TCR beta chain sequence, with context. Antigen unknown. A read error is likely, as this CDR3 ends without the conserved phenylalanine or tryptophan. The library was built from around 0.4 ug RNA with molecular barcoded adaptors for alpha/delta and beta/gamma chains. TCRdb reprocessed the reads via MiXCR and lists one record per CDR3 protein. The sample contains about 24,000 distinct CDR3 sequences, roughly 23% of which appear only once. This specimen belongs to a study of read filtering for tumor transcriptome and immune sequencing. Study details: Mean patient age was roughly 66 years, range about 45 to 90; around 17 male, some 15 female.

Study-wide findings and caveats: Correlation between methods rose after single-read clonotypes were removed.

Sequenced input: a population of CD138-negative cells sorted from bone marrow. This TCR was recovered from a donor at least 40 years old with multiple myeloma.

The CDR3 region is CASSLAGAGEKLFS. CDR3 DNA sequence: TGCGCCAGCAGCTTGGCGGGGGCTGGTGAAAAACTGTTTTCT. The chain employs TRBV5-1 and TRBJ1-4, with D possibly being TRBD1 (6 bases). Trimming removed 0 bases at V and 7 bases at J, with 10 bases between. Germline V gene data show CDR1 as SGHRS and CDR2 as YFSETQ. The CDR3 is 14 residues long.